The T cell receptor (beta chain) under discussion was sequenced for a study of blood T cell repertoires in COVID-19. Overall study context: There were acute and convalescent COVID-19 samples, and they came from the United States, Italy and Spain.

Germline values: CDR1 SEHNR, CDR2 FQNEAQ (reference sequence). The ends were cut back, 0 bases at V and 7 bases at J, with 10 bases in the middle. This CDR3 spans 14 amino acids. Original processing notes: Counts of nucleated cells, estimated from reference gene primer amplification, were obtained. Clones were sequenced by immunoSEQ multiplex PCR, and TCRdb holds only the in-frame ones, with some missing. The DNA was the basis for D and trimming; V, J and clone size are from that table. This table has some 50,000 clones, 75% to 90% appearing once. The specimen sequenced was peripheral blood. This chain joins TRBV7-9 and TRBJ2-1; D not resolved. The sequence came from a human donor in a cohort sampled during active COVID-19. The CDR3 region has the DNA TGTGCCAGCAGCTTAGCTCCTAGGATTAATGAGCAGTTCTTC. Protein product: CASSLAPRINEQFF.